The rows below give T cell receptor beta chains drawn from one sample of a study of blood T cell repertoires in COVID-19. This table comes from immunoSEQ multiplex PCR, and its TCRdb copy is limited to in-frame clones, with some not included. This sample has about 380,000 clones, with 70% to 90% found just once. The sequencing input was PBMCs or T cells enriched from blood (not recorded which). These receptors all come from a man younger than 40 who had recovered from COVID-19. Both conserved end residues are part of each CDR3. Each record gives: J gene, D gene, clone size, V gene, CDR3 DNA, CDR3 protein. The D gene is left open where the match is weak. The size entry is marked missing in some rows and otherwise reads once, few, many or a size class.

J gene: TRBJ1-1; D gene: -; clone size: -; V gene: TRBV11-2; CDR3 DNA: TGTGCCAGCTCACGGGGTCAGGATTGGGTGAACACTGAAGCTTTCTTT; CDR3 protein: CASSRGQDWVNTEAFF
J gene: TRBJ2-3; D gene: -; clone size: medium-sized; V gene: TRBV5-1; CDR3 DNA: TGCGCCAGCAGCTCCCAGGGAGGGGGAGGAACAGATACGCAGTATTTT; CDR3 protein: CASSSQGGGGTDTQYF
J gene: TRBJ2-7; D gene: -; clone size: -; V gene: TRBV19; CDR3 DNA: TGTGCCAGTAGTATGGGACACGGGGGAGGGTTCGAGCAGTACTTC; CDR3 protein: CASSMGHGGGFEQYF
J gene: TRBJ1-2; D gene: TRBD1; clone size: once; V gene: TRBV5-4; CDR3 DNA: TGTGCCAGCAGCTTGGCCAGGACAGGGGACAACTATGGCTACACCTTC; CDR3 protein: CASSLARTGDNYGYTF
J gene: TRBJ1-1; D gene: -; clone size: -; V gene: TRBV6-5; CDR3 DNA: TGTGCCAGCAGTCAACCGGAGGGGCGAACTGAAGCTTTCTTT; CDR3 protein: CASSQPEGRTEAFF
J gene: TRBJ2-3; D gene: TRBD1; clone size: -; V gene: TRBV30; CDR3 DNA: TGTGCCTGTTCGACAGGGGGCGCTGATACGCAGTATTTT; CDR3 protein: CACSTGGADTQYF
J gene: TRBJ1-1; D gene: -; clone size: few; V gene: TRBV19; CDR3 DNA: TGTGCCAGTAGTAGGGGCCACACTGAAGCTTTCTTT; CDR3 protein: CASSRGHTEAFF
J gene: TRBJ2-1; D gene: TRBD2; clone size: -; V gene: TRBV3-1/TRBV3-2; CDR3 DNA: TGTGCCAGCAGCCCATGGCGGGGGGGCCCTGAGCAGTTCTTC; CDR3 protein: CASSPWRGGPEQFF
J gene: TRBJ1-1; D gene: TRBD1; clone size: once; V gene: TRBV12-3/TRBV12-4; CDR3 DNA: TGTGCCAGCAGTAAACAGGGGCACACTGAAGCTTTCTTT; CDR3 protein: CASSKQGHTEAFF
J gene: TRBJ1-4; D gene: -; clone size: -; V gene: TRBV6-5; CDR3 DNA: TGTGCCAGCGGCCGGCGGGCCAATAATGAAAAACTGTTTTTT; CDR3 protein: CASGRRANNEKLFF
J gene: TRBJ1-6; D gene: -; clone size: -; V gene: TRBV5-1; CDR3 DNA: TGCGCCAGCAGCTACGGTGGTGAAGTCGATTCACCCCTCCACTTT; CDR3 protein: CASSYGGEVDSPLHF
J gene: TRBJ1-1; D gene: -; clone size: -; V gene: TRBV4-3; CDR3 DNA: TGCGCCAGCAGCCAAGCCGTGAACACTGAAGCTTTCTTT; CDR3 protein: CASSQAVNTEAFF
J gene: TRBJ1-2; D gene: TRBD1; clone size: -; V gene: TRBV5-4; CDR3 DNA: TGTGCCAGCAGCCCGAAAGGGGGCGGGGACTATGGCTACACCTTC; CDR3 protein: CASSPKGGGDYGYTF
J gene: TRBJ2-3; D gene: TRBD2; clone size: -; V gene: TRBV7-9; CDR3 DNA: TGTGCCAGCAGCTCACCCTTAGCGGGGGGGCCTCTTGCGCAGTATTTT; CDR3 protein: CASSSPLAGGPLAQYF
J gene: TRBJ1-6; D gene: TRBD1; clone size: -; V gene: TRBV10-3; CDR3 DNA: TGTGCCTCCTCGGGACAGGGCAGTTCACCCCTCCACTTT; CDR3 protein: CASSGQGSSPLHF
J gene: TRBJ2-7; D gene: -; clone size: -; V gene: TRBV7-9; CDR3 DNA: TGTGCCAGCAGCTCCTCGGACATGGCCGAGCAGTACTTC; CDR3 protein: CASSSSDMAEQYF